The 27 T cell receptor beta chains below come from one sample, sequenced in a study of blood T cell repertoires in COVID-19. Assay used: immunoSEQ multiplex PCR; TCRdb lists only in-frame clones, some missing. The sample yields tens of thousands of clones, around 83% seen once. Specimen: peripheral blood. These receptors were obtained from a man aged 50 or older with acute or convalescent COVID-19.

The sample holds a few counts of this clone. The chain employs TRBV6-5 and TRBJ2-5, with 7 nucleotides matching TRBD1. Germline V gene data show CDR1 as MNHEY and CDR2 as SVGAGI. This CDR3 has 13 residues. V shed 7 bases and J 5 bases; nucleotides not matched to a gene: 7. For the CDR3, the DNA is TGTGCCAGCAATATCAGGGGGTCGGAGACCCAGTACTTC. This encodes CASNIRGSETQYF.

The CDR3 region is CASSPRGLAVNTGELFF. For the CDR3, the DNA is TGTGCCAGCAGTCCTCGCGGGCTAGCGGTAAACACCGGGGAGCTGTTTTTT. The genes are TRBV28 and TRBJ2-2, with 7 bases that match TRBD2. J lost 2 bases, V lost 5 bases, and 11 bases had no gene match. The CDR3 has 17 amino acids. Per germline, CDR1 MDHEN and CDR2 SYDVKM.

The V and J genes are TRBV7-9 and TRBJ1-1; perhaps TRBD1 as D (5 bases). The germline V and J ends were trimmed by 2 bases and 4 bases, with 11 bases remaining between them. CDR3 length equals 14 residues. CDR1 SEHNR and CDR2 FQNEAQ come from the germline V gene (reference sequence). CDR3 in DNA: TGTGCCAGCAGCTTATTGGCGGGGGGCACTGAAGCTTTCTTT. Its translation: CASSLLAGGTEAFF.

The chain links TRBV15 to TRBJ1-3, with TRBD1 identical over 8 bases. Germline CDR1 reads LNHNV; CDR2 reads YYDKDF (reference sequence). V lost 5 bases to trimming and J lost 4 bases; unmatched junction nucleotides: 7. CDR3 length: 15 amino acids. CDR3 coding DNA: TGTGCCACCAGCGAAAACTGGGACAGGGGAAACACCATATATTTT. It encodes CATSENWDRGNTIYF. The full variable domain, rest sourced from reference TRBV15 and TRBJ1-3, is DAMVIQNPRYQVTQFGKPVTLSCSQTLNHNVMYWYQQKSSQAPKLLFHYYDKDFNNEADTPDNFQSRRPNTSFCFLDIRSPGLGDTAMYLCATSENWDRGNTIYFGEGSWLTVV.

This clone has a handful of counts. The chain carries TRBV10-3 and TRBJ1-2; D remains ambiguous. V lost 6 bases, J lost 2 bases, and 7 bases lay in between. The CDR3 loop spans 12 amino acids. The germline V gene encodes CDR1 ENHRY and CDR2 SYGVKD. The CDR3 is CAIRKENYGYTF. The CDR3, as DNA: TGTGCCATCAGAAAGGAGAACTATGGCTACACCTTC.

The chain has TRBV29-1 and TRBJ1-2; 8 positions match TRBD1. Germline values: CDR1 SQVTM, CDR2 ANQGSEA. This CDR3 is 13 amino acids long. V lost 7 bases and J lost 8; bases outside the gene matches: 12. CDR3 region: CSAPQGGRRGYTF. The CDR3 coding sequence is TGCAGCGCACCACAGGGGGGACGTCGGGGCTACACCTTC.

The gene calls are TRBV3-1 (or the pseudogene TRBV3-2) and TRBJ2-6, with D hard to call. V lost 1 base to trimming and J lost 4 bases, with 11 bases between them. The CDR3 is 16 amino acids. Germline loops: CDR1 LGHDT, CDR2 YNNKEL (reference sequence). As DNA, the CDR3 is TGTGCCAGCAGCCAAGGTGGCAAACTAGGGGCCAACGTCCTGACTTTC. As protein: CASSQGGKLGANVLTF.

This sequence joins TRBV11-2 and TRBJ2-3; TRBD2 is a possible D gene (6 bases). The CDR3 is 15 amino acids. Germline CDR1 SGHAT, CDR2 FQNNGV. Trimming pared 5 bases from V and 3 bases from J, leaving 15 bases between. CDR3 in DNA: TGTGCCAGCAGCCGCCCGGGACTTTCAACAGATACGCAGTATTTT. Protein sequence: CASSRPGLSTDTQYF. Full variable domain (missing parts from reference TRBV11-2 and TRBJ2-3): EAGVAQSPRYKIIEKRQSVAFWCNPISGHATLYWYQQILGQGPKLLIQFQNNGVVDDSQLPKDRFSAERLKGVDSTLKIQPAKLEDSAVYLCASSRPGLSTDTQYFGPGTRLTVL.

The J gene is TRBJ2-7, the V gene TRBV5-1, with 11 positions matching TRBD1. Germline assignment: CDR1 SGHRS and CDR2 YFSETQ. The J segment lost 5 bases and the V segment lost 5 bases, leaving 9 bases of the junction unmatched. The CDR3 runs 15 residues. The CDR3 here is CASRGGQGARDEQYF. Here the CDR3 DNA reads TGCGCCAGCAGGGGAGGACAGGGGGCGCGAGACGAGCAGTACTTC.

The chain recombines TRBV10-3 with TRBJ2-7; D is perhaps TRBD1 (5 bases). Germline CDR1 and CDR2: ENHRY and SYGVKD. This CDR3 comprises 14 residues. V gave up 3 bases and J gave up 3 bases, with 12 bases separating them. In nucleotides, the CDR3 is TGTGCCATCAGTGACCACAGGTCTAACTACGAGCAGTACTTC. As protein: CAISDHRSNYEQYF.

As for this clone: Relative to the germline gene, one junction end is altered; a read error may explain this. The CDR3: CASSAHTTGQLVF. The CDR3 coding sequence is TGTGCCAGCAGCGCTCACACAACGGGACAGCTCGTTTTT. The rearrangement joins TRBV9 to TRBJ1-4; 7 bases agree with TRBD1. Germline V gives CDR1 SGDLS, CDR2 YYNGEE. CDR3 size: 13 residues. Looking up the rest from reference TRBV9 and TRBJ1-4 gives the full variable domain: DSGVTQTPKHLITATGQRVTLRCSPRSGDLSVYWYQQSLDQGLQFLIQYYNGEERAKGNILERFSAQQFPDLHSELNLSSLELGDSALYFCASSAHTTGQLVFGSGTQLSVL.

The CDR3 loop is CASRGGRLRTEAFF. As DNA, the CDR3 is TGTGCCAGTCGCGGAGGGCGCCTTAGGACTGAAGCTTTCTTT. This chain connects TRBV3-1 (or the pseudogene TRBV3-2) to TRBJ1-1; no clear D gene. V shed 9 bases and J shed 5 bases, with 19 bases lying between them. Per germline, CDR1 LGHDT and CDR2 YNNKEL (reference sequence). The CDR3 is 14 amino acids.

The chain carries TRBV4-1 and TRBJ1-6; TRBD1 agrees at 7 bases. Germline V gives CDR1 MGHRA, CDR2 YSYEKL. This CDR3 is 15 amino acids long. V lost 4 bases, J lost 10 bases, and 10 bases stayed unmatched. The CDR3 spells CASSPAGDSRSPLHF. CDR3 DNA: TGCGCCAGCAGCCCCGCAGGGGACAGCCGCTCACCCCTCCACTTT.

CDR3 nucleotide sequence: TGTGCCAGCAGCCAGGGTCCTTGGGACCCTAGCGGGAGGCAGGAGGAGCAGTACTTC. Protein: CASSQGPWDPSGRQEEQYF. The gene calls are TRBV3-1 (or the pseudogene TRBV3-2) and TRBJ2-7; 11 bases fit TRBD2. The germline V gene has CDR1 LGHDT and CDR2 YNNKEL (reference sequence). The J segment lost 7 bases and the V segment lost 3 bases, leaving 20 bases of the junction unmatched. This CDR3 is 19 amino acids long.

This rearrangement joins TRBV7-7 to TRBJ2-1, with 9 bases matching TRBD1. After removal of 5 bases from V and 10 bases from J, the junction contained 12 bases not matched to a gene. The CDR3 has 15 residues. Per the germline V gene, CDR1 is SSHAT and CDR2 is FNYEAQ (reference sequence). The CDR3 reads CASSKTLQGAREQFF. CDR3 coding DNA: TGTGCCAGCAGCAAAACACTACAGGGGGCGAGGGAGCAGTTCTTC.

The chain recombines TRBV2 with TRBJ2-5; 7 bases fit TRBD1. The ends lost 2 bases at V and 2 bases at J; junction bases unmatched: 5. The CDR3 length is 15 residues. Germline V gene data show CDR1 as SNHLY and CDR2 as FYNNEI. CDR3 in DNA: TGTGCCAGCAGTGAAACAGGGGCGTGGCAAGAGACCCAGTACTTC. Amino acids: CASSETGAWQETQYF.

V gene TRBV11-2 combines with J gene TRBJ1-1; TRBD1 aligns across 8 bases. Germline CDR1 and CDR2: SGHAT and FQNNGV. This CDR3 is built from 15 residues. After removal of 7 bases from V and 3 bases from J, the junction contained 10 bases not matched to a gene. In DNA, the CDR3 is TGTGCCAGCACCCGGACAGGGAACTCGGACACTGAAGCTTTCTTT. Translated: CASTRTGNSDTEAFF.

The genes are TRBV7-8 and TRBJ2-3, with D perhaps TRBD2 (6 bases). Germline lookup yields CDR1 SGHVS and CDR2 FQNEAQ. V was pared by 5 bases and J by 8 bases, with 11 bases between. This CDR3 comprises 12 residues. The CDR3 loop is CASSPSEGTQYF. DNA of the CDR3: TGTGCCAGCAGCCCCTCGGAGGGTACGCAGTATTTT.

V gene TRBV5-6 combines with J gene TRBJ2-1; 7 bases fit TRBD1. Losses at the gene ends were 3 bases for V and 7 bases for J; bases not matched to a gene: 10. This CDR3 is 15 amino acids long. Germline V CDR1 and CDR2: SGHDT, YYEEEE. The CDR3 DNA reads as TGTGCCAGCAGCTCCCGACAGGGATTAGAGAATGAGCAGTTCTTC. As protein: CASSSRQGLENEQFF.

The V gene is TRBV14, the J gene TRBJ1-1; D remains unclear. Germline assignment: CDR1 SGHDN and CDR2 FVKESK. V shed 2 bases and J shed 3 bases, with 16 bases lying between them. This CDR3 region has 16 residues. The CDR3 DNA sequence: TGTGCCAGCAGCCAACATCTCCCAGGTCGTCACACTGAAGCTTTCTTT. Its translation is CASSQHLPGRHTEAFF.

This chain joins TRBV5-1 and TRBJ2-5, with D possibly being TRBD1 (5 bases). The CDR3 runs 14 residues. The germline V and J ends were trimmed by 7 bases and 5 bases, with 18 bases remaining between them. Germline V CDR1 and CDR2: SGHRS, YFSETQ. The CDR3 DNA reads TGCGCCAGCTCCCCTCAGGGTATAGGCGAGACCCAGTACTTC. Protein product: CASSPQGIGETQYF.

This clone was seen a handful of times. The CDR3 DNA reads TGTGCCAGCAGTTATGGGGGGGCTTCCAATTCACCCCTCCACTTT. Its protein is CASSYGGASNSPLHF. J is TRBJ1-6 and V is TRBV6-5; D possibly corresponds to TRBD1 (6 bases). CDR3 size: 15 residues. The germline CDR1 and CDR2 sequences are MNHEY and SVGAGI. The germline V and J ends were trimmed by 3 bases and 7 bases, with 13 bases remaining between them.

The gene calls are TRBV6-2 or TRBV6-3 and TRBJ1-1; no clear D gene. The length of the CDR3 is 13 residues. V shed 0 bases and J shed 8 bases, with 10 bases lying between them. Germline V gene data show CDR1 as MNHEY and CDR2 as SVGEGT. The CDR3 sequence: CASSYSPAGEAFF. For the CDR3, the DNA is TGTGCCAGCAGTTACTCCCCCGCCGGGGAAGCTTTCTTT.

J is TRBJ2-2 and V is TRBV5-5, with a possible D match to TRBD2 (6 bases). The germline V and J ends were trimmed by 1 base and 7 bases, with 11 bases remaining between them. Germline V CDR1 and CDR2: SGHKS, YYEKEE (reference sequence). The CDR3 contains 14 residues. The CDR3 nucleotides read TGTGCCAGCAGCTTGTTACACGGGGGCGGGGAGCTGTTTTTT. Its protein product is CASSLLHGGGELFF.

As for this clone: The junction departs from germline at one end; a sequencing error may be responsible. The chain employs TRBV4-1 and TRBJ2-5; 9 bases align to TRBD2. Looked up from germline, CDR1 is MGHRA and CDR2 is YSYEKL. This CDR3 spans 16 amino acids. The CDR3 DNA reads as TGCGCCAGCAGCCACCACGTCGGGACTAGCCAAGGGACCCAGTACTTC. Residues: CASSHHVGTSQGTQYF.

CDR3 sequence: CATSGQGNTGELFF. In DNA form, the CDR3 reads TGTGCCACCAGCGGACAGGGGAACACCGGGGAGCTGTTTTTT. The chain has TRBV15 and TRBJ2-2; 8 bases align to TRBD1. Unmatched junction bases numbered 0, after V lost 5 bases and J lost 1 base. The length of the CDR3 is 14 residues. Germline values: CDR1 LNHNV, CDR2 YYDKDF (reference sequence). Full variable domain (rest looked up from reference TRBV15 and TRBJ2-2): DAMVIQNPRYQVTQFGKPVTLSCSQTLNHNVMYWYQQKSSQAPKLLFHYYDKDFNNEADTPDNFQSRRPNTSFCFLDIRSPGLGDTAMYLCATSGQGNTGELFFGEGSRLTVL.

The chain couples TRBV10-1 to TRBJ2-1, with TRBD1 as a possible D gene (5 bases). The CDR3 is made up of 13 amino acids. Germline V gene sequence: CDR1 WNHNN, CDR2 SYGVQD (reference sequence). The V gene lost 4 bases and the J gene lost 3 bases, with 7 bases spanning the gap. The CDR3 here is CASSVQGYNEQFF. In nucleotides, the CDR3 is TGCGCCAGCAGTGTCCAGGGCTACAATGAGCAGTTCTTC.